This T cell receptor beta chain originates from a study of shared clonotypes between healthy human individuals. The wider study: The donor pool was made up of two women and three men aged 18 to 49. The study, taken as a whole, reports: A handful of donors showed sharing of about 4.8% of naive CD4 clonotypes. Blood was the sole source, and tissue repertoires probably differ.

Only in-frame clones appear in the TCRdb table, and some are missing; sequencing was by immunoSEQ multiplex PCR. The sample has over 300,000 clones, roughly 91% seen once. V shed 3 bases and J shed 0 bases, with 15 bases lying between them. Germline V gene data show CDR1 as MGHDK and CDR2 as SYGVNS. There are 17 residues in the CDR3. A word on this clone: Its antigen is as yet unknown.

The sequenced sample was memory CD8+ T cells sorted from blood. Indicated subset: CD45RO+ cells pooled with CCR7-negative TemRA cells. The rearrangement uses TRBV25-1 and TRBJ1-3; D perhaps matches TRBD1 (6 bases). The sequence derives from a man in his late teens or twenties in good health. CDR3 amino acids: CASSDSRQDHSGNTIYF. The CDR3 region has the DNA TGTGCCAGCAGTGATTCTAGACAGGACCACTCTGGAAACACCATATATTTT.